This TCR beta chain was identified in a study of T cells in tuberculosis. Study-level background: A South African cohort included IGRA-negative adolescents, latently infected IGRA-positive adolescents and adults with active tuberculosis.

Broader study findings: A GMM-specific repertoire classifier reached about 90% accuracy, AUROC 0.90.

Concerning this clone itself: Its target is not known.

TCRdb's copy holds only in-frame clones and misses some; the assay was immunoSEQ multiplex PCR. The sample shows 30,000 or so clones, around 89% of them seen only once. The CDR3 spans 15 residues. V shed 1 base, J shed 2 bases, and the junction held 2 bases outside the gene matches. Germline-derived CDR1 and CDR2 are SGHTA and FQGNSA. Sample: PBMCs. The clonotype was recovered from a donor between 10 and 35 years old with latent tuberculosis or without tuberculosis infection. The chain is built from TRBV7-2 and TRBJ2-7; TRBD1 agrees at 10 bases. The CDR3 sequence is CASSLGGQGAYEQYF. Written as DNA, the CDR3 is TGTGCCAGCAGCTTAGGCGGACAGGGGGCCTACGAGCAGTACTTC.